This section outlines one T cell receptor (beta chain) sequence together with its context. Antigen specificity is unknown. The data originate from a study of shared clonotypes between healthy human individuals. Whole-study context: A couple of women and three men aged 18 to 49 served as donors.

Repertoires were generated with immunoSEQ multiplex PCR, while TCRdb's copy carries only in-frame clones and drops some. The repertoire consists of roughly 720,000 clones, with 90% occurring once and the leading ten covering 30% to 35%. CDR1 is SGHRS and CDR2 is YFSETQ in the germline V gene. This CDR3 comprises 15 residues. With 1 base removed from V and 6 bases from J, the gap between germline ends came to 14 bases. Findings and caveats of the study: Large depth notwithstanding, sorted-subset sequencing proved incomplete by rarefaction. Clonotypes shared by all four donors outscored non-shared clonotypes in generation probability.

This clonotype was obtained from a man aged 18 to 30 in good health. Some clones in this sample may be carry-over from other donors' samples. The specimen sequenced was memory CD8+ T cells from PBMCs. Documented subset: CD45RO+ cells pooled with CCR7-negative TemRA cells. The chain is built from TRBV5-1 and TRBJ2-1; no reliable D call. CDR3 protein: CASSLTNGWGNEQFF. CDR3 nucleotide sequence: TGCGCCAGCAGCTTGACCAACGGGTGGGGCAATGAGCAGTTCTTC.